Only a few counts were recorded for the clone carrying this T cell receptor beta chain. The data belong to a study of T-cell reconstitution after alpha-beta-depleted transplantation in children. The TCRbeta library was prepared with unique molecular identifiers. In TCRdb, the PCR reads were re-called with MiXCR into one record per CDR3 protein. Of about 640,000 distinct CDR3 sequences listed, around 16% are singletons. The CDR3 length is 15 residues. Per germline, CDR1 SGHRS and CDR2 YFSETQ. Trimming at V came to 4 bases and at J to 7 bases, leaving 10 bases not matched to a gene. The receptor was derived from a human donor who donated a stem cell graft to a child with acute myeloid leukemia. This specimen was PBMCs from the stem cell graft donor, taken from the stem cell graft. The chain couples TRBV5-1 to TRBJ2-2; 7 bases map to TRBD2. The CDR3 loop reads CASSRGETPRGELFF. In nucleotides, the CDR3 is TGCGCCAGCAGCCGGGGGGAAACCCCACGCGGGGAGCTGTTTTTT.